This T cell receptor (beta chain) emerged from a study of blood T cell repertoires in COVID-19. Study summary: Sites across the United States, Italy and Spain contributed samples from acute and convalescent COVID-19.

V dropped 1 base and J dropped 3; count of bases not matched to a gene: 6. Germline values: CDR1 MGHRA, CDR2 YSYEKL. This CDR3 has 16 residues. Produced via immunoSEQ multiplex PCR; TCRdb's table is partial and in-frame only. Among some 240,000 clones listed, approximately 92% were seen once. The genes are TRBV4-1 and TRBJ1-1, with 9 bases lining up with TRBD1. The sample comprised peripheral blood. This TCR derives from a woman aged 40 to 50 who had recovered from COVID-19. The CDR3 protein is CASSQVPDRGDTEAFF. The CDR3, as DNA: TGCGCCAGCAGCCAAGTCCCGGACAGGGGAGACACTGAAGCTTTCTTT.